A selection of T cell receptor beta chains follows, all from one sample in a study of identical twins. TCRdb fed the 5' RACE reads into MiXCR, producing one record per CDR3 protein. The data show 500,000 to 550,000 distinct CDR3 sequences, about a fifth seen once. A further study also used this sample, focusing on yellow fever vaccine responses in identical twins.

What was sequenced was CD4+ T cells sorted from blood. The receptors originated from a woman under 30 in good health. CDR3s include the opening cysteine and the closing phenylalanine or tryptophan. Fields, in order: CDR3 length, clone size, V gene, J gene, D gene, CDR3 protein. D genes are given only for firm matches. The listing skips clone size in some rows; elsewhere it reads once, few, many or a size class.

17	-	TRBV18	TRBJ2-1	TRBD2	CASSPASRTSGTNEQFF
21	-	TRBV11-2	TRBJ2-7	TRBD2	CASTNPLAGGSVHSRFYEQYF
13	-	TRBV5-5	TRBJ2-3	-	CASSKDMTDTQYF
16	-	TRBV10-3	TRBJ2-2	TRBD2	CAISERPSGVTGELFF
15	few	TRBV9	TRBJ2-7	TRBD2	CASSGGAGTIYEQYF
14	few	TRBV6-5	TRBJ2-1	TRBD2	CASSYRGRGDEQFF
15	once	TRBV24-1	TRBJ2-1	-	CATSDTGSSYNEQFF
14	-	TRBV15	TRBJ1-2	-	CATSRLKEDYGYTF
14	few	TRBV24-1	TRBJ2-3	-	CATSDPGQSDTQYF
13	-	TRBV10-1	TRBJ2-7	-	CASSMGSAYEQYF
11	-	TRBV28	TRBJ2-3	-	CASNAEDTQYF
13	-	TRBV20-1	TRBJ1-1	-	CSAEPGGSTEAFF
15	-	TRBV7-9	TRBJ2-3	TRBD1	CASSQDRGLGDTQYF
12	-	TRBV7-2	TRBJ2-1	-	CASSLDLWEQFF
13	-	TRBV12-3/TRBV12-4	TRBJ1-2	TRBD1	CASSTVDRNGYTF
9	-	TRBV7-9	TRBJ1-5	-	CATGEPQHF